This TCR beta chain was identified in a study of beta chain features in type 1 diabetes. This clone has more than one count but fewer than ten. What it binds is unknown. Study conclusions and caveats: The study left unresolved whether HLA type influences TCRB rearrangement. Healthy donors had naive, central memory and Treg TCRB repertoires that appeared less similar than those seen among patients.

After removal of 5 bases from V and 5 bases from J, the junction contained 5 bases not matched to a gene. Germline values: CDR1 SGHTA, CDR2 FQGTGA. The CDR3 spans 15 residues. CD4+ cells of the naive, central memory, regulatory and stem cell-like memory types were sorted via CD45RO/CCR7/CD25/CD127/CD95/CD27. Purity exceeding 98% was reached by all sorted populations. Expressed TCRB transcripts were sequenced, since all the RNA that had been isolated was reverse transcribed. Using immunoSEQ multiplex PCR, the repertoire was profiled, and TCRdb retains in-frame clones only, with some absent. The table records around 180,000 clones, 10% to 15% of them present only once.

This sequence joins TRBV7-3 and TRBJ2-1, with 11 bases matching TRBD2. This TCR derives from a woman aged 18-29 years in good health. Source material: central memory CD4+ T cells from blood. CDR3 coding DNA: TGTGCCAGCAGCAAAATAGCGGGGGGGGACAATGAGCAGTTCTTC. It encodes CASSKIAGGDNEQFF.